Listed below are T cell receptor beta chains from one sample, sequenced in a study of ipilimumab plus nivolumab after autologous stem cell transplantation. Some clones are missing from TCRdb's copy, which holds only in-frame ones; the method was immunoSEQ multiplex PCR. The table has roughly 12,000 clones, around three quarters seen once. The sample was PBMCs, taken in a trial of ipilimumab plus nivolumab as post-transplant consolidation. The receptors were sampled from a male donor with diffuse large B-cell lymphoma. The CDR3 runs from the conserved cysteine through the conserved F or W. The order of the fields is CDR3 protein, CDR3 DNA, D gene, clone size, J gene, V gene. D genes are given only for firm matches. The size of a clone is reported for some rows only, either as once, few or many, or as a class for expanded clones.

CASSRTGDSYEQYF,TGTGCCAGTAGTAGGACAGGTGATTCCTACGAGCAGTACTTC,TRBD1,.,TRBJ2-7,TRBV19
CASSLIGDEQFF,TGCGCCAGCAGCTTAATTGGGGATGAGCAGTTCTTC,.,.,TRBJ2-1,TRBV5-1
CASSEISGAGADTQYF,TGTGCCAGCAGTGAAATTAGCGGGGCGGGGGCAGATACGCAGTATTTT,TRBD2,.,TRBJ2-3,TRBV6-1
CASSQGGAWGVAKNIQYF,TGCGCCAGCAGCCAGGGGGGCGCTTGGGGGGTAGCCAAAAACATTCAGTACTTC,.,.,TRBJ2-4,TRBV4-1
CASSSFRATGELFF,TGTGCCAGCAGCTCCTTCAGGGCTACCGGGGAGCTGTTTTTT,.,.,TRBJ2-2,TRBV6-5
CASSLVGRKDTQYF,TGTGCCAGCAGCTTAGTGGGGAGAAAAGATACGCAGTATTTT,.,.,TRBJ2-3,TRBV7-2
CASSFSGAFLNEKLFF,TGTGCCAGCAGCTTCTCGGGGGCTTTCCTTAATGAAAAACTGTTTTTT,.,.,TRBJ1-4,TRBV5-6
CASSGDYPGELFF,TGCGCCAGCAGCGGGGACTATCCCGGGGAGCTGTTTTTT,TRBD2,.,TRBJ2-2,TRBV5-1
CAWLDMNYGYTF,TGTGCCTGGTTGGACATGAACTATGGCTACACCTTC,.,.,TRBJ1-2,TRBV30
CASQGTGSSYTF,TGTGCCAGCCAGGGAACAGGCTCAAGCTACACCTTC,.,.,TRBJ1-2,TRBV2
CASSQQGLSSPLHF,TGTGCCAGCAGCCAACAGGGGTTGAGTTCACCCCTCCACTTT,TRBD1,once,TRBJ1-6,TRBV7-2
CASSFGGNYEQYF,TGTGCCAGCAGTTTCGGGGGCAACTACGAGCAGTACTTC,.,.,TRBJ2-7,TRBV27
CASAVGGAGNEQFF,TGTGCCAGCGCAGTTGGGGGGGCGGGTAATGAGCAGTTCTTC,.,.,TRBJ2-1,TRBV25-1
CASSESRQGIRELFF,TGCGCCAGCAGTGAGTCGAGACAGGGAATAAGGGAGCTGTTTTTT,TRBD1,.,TRBJ2-2,TRBV10-1
CASSRPIRVAGVSSYNEQFF,TGTGCCAGTAGCCGCCCGATTCGGGTAGCGGGAGTTAGCTCCTACAATGAGCAGTTCTTC,TRBD2,.,TRBJ2-1,TRBV19
CASSPPLPNRGELFF,TGTGCCAGCTCACCACCGCTGCCCAACCGCGGGGAGCTGTTTTTT,.,.,TRBJ2-2,TRBV18
CASSGRPLGQGSSGNTIYF,TGTGCCAGCAGCGGGCGGCCTTTGGGACAAGGGAGCTCTGGAAACACCATATATTTT,.,.,TRBJ1-3,TRBV7-8
CASSFPPSAIYF,TGTGCCTCCTCCTTCCCCCCCTCCGCCATATATTTT,.,.,TRBJ1-3,TRBV30
CASSSGFGTDTQYF,TGTGCCAGCAGCTCGGGCTTTGGCACAGATACGCAGTATTTT,.,.,TRBJ2-3,TRBV5-6
CASSEHRGSTDTQYF,TGTGCCAGCAGTGAACACCGAGGTAGCACAGATACGCAGTATTTT,.,.,TRBJ2-3,TRBV25-1
CAWSVVSSGTQYF,TGTGCCTGGAGTGTCGTATCTTCGGGTACGCAGTATTTT,.,.,TRBJ2-3,TRBV30
CASSFATDLSYNEQFF,TGTGCCAGTAGTTTCGCCACGGACCTCTCCTACAATGAGCAGTTCTTC,.,.,TRBJ2-1,TRBV19
CASSLKGQGGETQYF,TGTGCCAGCAGCTTAAAGGGACAGGGTGGGGAGACCCAGTACTTC,TRBD1,once,TRBJ2-5,TRBV7-3
CASSLGGVPILVSGQYF,TGTGCCAGCAGCTTAGGAGGGGTACCCATCTTAGTCTCGGGGCAGTACTTC,.,.,TRBJ2-7,TRBV7-6
CAWSSGRGAYYGYTF,TGTGCCTGGAGTTCGGGGCGGGGGGCGTACTATGGCTACACCTTC,.,.,TRBJ1-2,TRBV30
CATQAERSYNEQFF,TGTGCCACCCAAGCGGAACGCTCCTACAATGAGCAGTTCTTC,.,.,TRBJ2-1,TRBV7-9
CASSVGNLAQHF,TGTGCCAGCAGTGTGGGGAATCTGGCCCAGCATTTT,.,.,TRBJ1-5,TRBV6-1
CASSQDNYDRSYGYTF,TGCGCCAGCAGCCAAGATAATTACGACAGGTCCTATGGCTACACCTTC,.,few,TRBJ1-2,TRBV4-1
CASSHQETQYF,TGTGCCAGCAGTCATCAAGAGACCCAGTACTTC,.,.,TRBJ2-5,TRBV27
CASSRDRLYGYTF,TGTGCCAGCAGCCGGGACAGACTCTATGGCTACACCTTC,TRBD1,.,TRBJ1-2,TRBV13
CASSLYRDRLGVEQFF,TGTGCCAGCTCACTCTACCGGGACAGGCTTGGTGTTGAGCAGTTCTTC,TRBD1,.,TRBJ2-1,TRBV18
CASSLGVVGREKTDTQYF,TGTGCCAGCAGCTTAGGGGTCGTGGGGCGGGAGAAGACAGATACGCAGTATTTT,TRBD2,few,TRBJ2-3,TRBV7-9
CASSWARGAGGYTF,TGTGCCAGCAGTTGGGCGAGGGGAGCTGGTGGCTACACCTTC,.,.,TRBJ1-2,TRBV6-5
CASSPSWDARVNEQYF,TGTGCCAGCAGCCCCTCCTGGGACGCTAGAGTCAACGAGCAGTACTTC,.,.,TRBJ2-7,TRBV7-9
CASSLRVGHEKLFF,TGTGCCAGCAGCCTCAGGGTGGGGCATGAAAAACTGTTTTTT,.,.,TRBJ1-4,TRBV11-2
CASRSNEKLFF,TGTGCCAGCAGAAGTAATGAAAAACTGTTTTTT,.,.,TRBJ1-4,TRBV2
CPVAGAPLGSPLHF,TGCCCCGTGGCAGGGGCCCCTTTAGGTTCACCCCTCCACTTT,.,few,TRBJ1-6,TRBV6-7
CASSYRGGDTQYF,TGTGCCAGCAGTTACCGTGGGGGAGATACGCAGTATTTT,.,.,TRBJ2-3,TRBV6-5
CASSYKGASNQPQHF,TGTGCCAGCAGTTACAAGGGGGCAAGCAATCAGCCCCAGCATTTT,TRBD1,once,TRBJ1-5,TRBV6-6
CASSLLFQRDAYEQYF,TGTGCCAGCAGCTTATTGTTCCAACGAGACGCTTACGAGCAGTACTTC,.,.,TRBJ2-7,TRBV7-2
CASSLSAGGSDTQYF,TGTGCCAGCAGCTTATCAGCGGGAGGATCCGATACGCAGTATTTT,TRBD2,.,TRBJ2-3,TRBV7-9
CATSRDRASYNEQFF,TGTGCCACCAGCAGGGACAGGGCCTCCTACAATGAGCAGTTCTTC,TRBD1,.,TRBJ2-1,TRBV15
CASSPTRGYYGYTF,TGTGCCAGCAGCCCTACCAGGGGGTACTATGGCTACACCTTC,TRBD1,.,TRBJ1-2,TRBV14
CASGPPPAKGAFF,TGTGCTAGTGGTCCCCCCCCAGCCAAGGGAGCTTTCTTT,.,once,TRBJ1-1,TRBV12-5
CASTEGSGLTEAFF,TGTGCCAGCACCGAAGGGTCAGGGCTCACTGAAGCTTTCTTT,.,.,TRBJ1-1,TRBV2
CASSATDGPYEQYF,TGTGCCAGCAGCGCAACCGACGGCCCCTACGAGCAGTACTTC,.,.,TRBJ2-7,TRBV9
CASKGRDWSGNTIYF,TGTGCGTCGAAAGGGAGGGACTGGTCTGGAAACACCATATATTTT,.,.,TRBJ1-3,TRBV19
CASTRRVGGNIRGTDTQYF,TGTGCCAGCACCAGGAGGGTAGGGGGAAACATTCGGGGCACAGATACGCAGTATTTT,.,.,TRBJ2-3,TRBV5-6
CAWSMGGETQYF,TGTGCCTGGAGTATGGGGGGAGAGACCCAGTACTTC,.,.,TRBJ2-5,TRBV30
CASSVPGTSNQPQHF,TGTGCCAGCAGTGTCCCCGGGACTTCAAATCAGCCCCAGCATTTT,.,few,TRBJ1-5,TRBV7-2
CASKDRDRNEKLFF,TGTGCCAGCAAGGACCGGGACAGAAATGAAAAACTGTTTTTT,TRBD1,once,TRBJ1-4,TRBV2
CASSQVGDLNTEAFF,TGCGCCAGCAGCCAAGTCGGGGATCTGAACACTGAAGCTTTCTTT,.,few,TRBJ1-1,TRBV4-3
CASSVGPGATEAFF,TGTGCCAGCAGCGTAGGCCCAGGGGCTACTGAAGCTTTCTTT,.,medium-sized,TRBJ1-1,TRBV9
CASSVGAGPSPRELFF,TGTGCCAGCAGCGTTGGAGCGGGTCCCTCCCCCCGGGAGCTGTTTTTT,.,.,TRBJ2-2,TRBV9